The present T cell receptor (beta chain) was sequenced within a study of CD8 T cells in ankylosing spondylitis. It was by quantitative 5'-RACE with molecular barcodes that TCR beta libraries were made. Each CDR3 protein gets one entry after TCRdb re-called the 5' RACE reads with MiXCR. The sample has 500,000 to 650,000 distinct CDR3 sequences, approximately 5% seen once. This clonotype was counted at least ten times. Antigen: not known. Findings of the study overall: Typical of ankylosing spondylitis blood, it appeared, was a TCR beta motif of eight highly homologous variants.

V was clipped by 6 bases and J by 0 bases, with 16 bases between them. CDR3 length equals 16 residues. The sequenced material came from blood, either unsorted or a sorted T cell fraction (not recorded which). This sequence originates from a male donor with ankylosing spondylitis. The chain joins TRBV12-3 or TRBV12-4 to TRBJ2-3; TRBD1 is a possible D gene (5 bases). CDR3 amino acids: CASRADRETSTDTQYF. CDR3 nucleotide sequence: TGTGCCAGCAGGGCCGACAGAGAAACTAGCACAGATACGCAGTATTTT.